These 27 T cell receptor beta chains originate from one sample sequenced in a study of STAT5B mutations in CD4+ large granular lymphocyte leukemia. Data came from immunoSEQ multiplex PCR; TCRdb stores just in-frame clones and leaves some out. Among roughly 30,000 clones listed, roughly 89% were seen once. The specimen sequenced was CD4+ T cells from blood buffy coats. All receptors derive from a human donor in good health.

The sample holds one count of this clone. The chain joins TRBV7-9 to TRBJ1-5, with unresolved D. Germline V CDR1 and CDR2: SEHNR, FQNEAQ (reference sequence). Trimming shortened V by 1 base and J by 4 bases, and 5 bases separated the two germline ends. The CDR3 consists of 13 residues. The DNA of the CDR3 is TGTGCCAGCAGCTTAGGAACGAATCAGCCCCAGCATTTT. Its protein is CASSLGTNQPQHF.

The chain carries TRBV11-3 and TRBJ2-1, with D perhaps TRBD1 (10 bases). The CDR3 spans 19 residues. V lost 4 bases to trimming and J lost 1 base, with 23 bases between them. The germline CDR1 and CDR2 sequences are SGHNT and YENEEA. CDR3 residues: CASSSRGGTGDLSYNEQFF. In DNA form, the CDR3 reads TGTGCCAGCAGCTCGCGGGGGGGGACAGGGGATTTGTCCTACAATGAGCAGTTCTTC.

This rearrangement joins TRBV18 to TRBJ1-1; 7 positions agree with TRBD1. The germline V gene encodes CDR1 KGHSH and CDR2 LQKENI. V dropped 3 bases and J dropped 0; count of bases not matched to a gene: 10. The CDR3 contains 17 residues. DNA for the CDR3: TGTGCCAGCTCACCTGGGGGACAGATCCTCATGAACACTGAAGCTTTCTTT. Encoded protein: CASSPGGQILMNTEAFF.

This clone turned up a few times. The V call is TRBV4-1, the J call TRBJ2-2, with 7 bases fitting TRBD1. Germline CDR1 and CDR2: MGHRA and YSYEKL. The CDR3 has 16 amino acids. V lost 4 bases and J lost 6; bases outside the gene matches: 11. CDR3 sequence: CASSPHPRQGAGELFF. DNA for the CDR3: TGCGCCAGCAGCCCGCATCCGAGGCAGGGGGCCGGGGAGCTGTTTTTT.

V usage is TRBV4-2 and J usage is TRBJ2-3, with D possibly matching TRBD2 (5 bases). There are 18 residues in the CDR3. Trimming cost V 0 bases and J 3 bases, with 19 bases left between them. Per germline, CDR1 LGHNA and CDR2 YNFKEQ. The CDR3 nucleotides read TGTGCCAGCAGCCAAGATAGAACAGACGGAGGCAGGACAGATACGCAGTATTTT. Translating gives CASSQDRTDGGRTDTQYF.

The V gene is TRBV5-1, the J gene TRBJ2-3; 9 nucleotides align to TRBD2. The CDR3 length is 14 residues. V lost 0 bases, J lost 4 bases, and 0 bases stayed unmatched. Germline CDR1 SGHRS, CDR2 YFSETQ. The CDR3 region has the DNA TGCGCCAGCAGCTTGGTAGCGGGGGCAGATACGCAGTATTTT. As protein: CASSLVAGADTQYF.

The gene calls are TRBV7-2 and TRBJ2-5; D unclear. Trimming took off 5 bases at V and 4 bases at J, with 11 bases between the two ends. The germline V gene encodes CDR1 SGHTA and CDR2 FQGNSA. The CDR3 loop spans 13 amino acids. CDR3 sequence (DNA): TGTGCCAGCAGCCTAGGTCCATCAGAGACCCAGTACTTC. Residues: CASSLGPSETQYF.

The V gene is TRBV6-5, the J gene TRBJ1-4, with 7 bases fitting TRBD1. V dropped 4 bases and J dropped 7; count of bases not matched to a gene: 6. The CDR3 has 14 amino acids. CDR1 and CDR2 (germline): MNHEY, SVGAGI. The CDR3 spells CASSSGTAIEKLFF. The CDR3 DNA sequence: TGTGCCAGCAGTTCCGGGACAGCCATTGAAAAACTGTTTTTT.

V gene TRBV5-1 combines with J gene TRBJ2-3; D possibly corresponds to TRBD1 (6 bases). CDR3 size: 16 residues. CDR1 SGHRS and CDR2 YFSETQ come from the germline V gene. Between the trimmed V and J ends, which lost 3 bases and 9 bases, there was a span of 23 bases. The CDR3 spells CASSSVLGGPGDTQYF. CDR3 in DNA: TGCGCCAGCAGCTCCGTCCTTGGGGGCCCCGGAGACACGCAGTATTTT.

The V and J genes are TRBV5-1 and TRBJ2-7; D possibly corresponds to TRBD1 (5 bases). Germline values: CDR1 SGHRS, CDR2 YFSETQ. V was cut by 4 bases and J by 1 base, with 12 bases left in between. The CDR3 covers 14 residues. The CDR3 spells CASSRPGQSYEQYF. CDR3 sequence (DNA): TGCGCCAGCAGCCGCCCTGGACAATCCTACGAGCAGTACTTC.

V and J are TRBV13 and TRBJ2-5, with 8 bases identical to TRBD1. This CDR3 is 16 amino acids long. Germline CDR1 reads PRHDT; CDR2 reads FYEKMQ (reference sequence). Trimming took 5 bases from V and 1 from J; bases not matched to a gene: 9. The chain's CDR3 is CASSQRMDRVQETQYF. The DNA for the CDR3 is TGTGCCAGCAGCCAACGTATGGACAGGGTCCAAGAGACCCAGTACTTC.

The chain is built from TRBV28 and TRBJ1-5; 7 bases fit TRBD1. The CDR3 length is 12 residues. Per the germline V gene, CDR1 is MDHEN and CDR2 is SYDVKM. Trimming at V came to 8 bases and at J to 7 bases, leaving 5 bases not matched to a gene. The CDR3 region has the DNA TGTGCCAGCGTAGGGGGCGGACAGCCCCAGCATTTT. This translates into CASVGGGQPQHF.

The chain links TRBV28 to TRBJ1-5, with TRBD1 matching 7 bases. V gave up 6 bases and J gave up 4 bases; unmatched junction bases: 12. From germline, CDR1 is MDHEN and CDR2 SYDVKM. The CDR3 has 16 residues. The CDR3 loop is CASSRSTGNLNQPQHF. The CDR3 nucleotides read TGTGCCAGCAGCAGATCGACAGGGAACCTGAATCAGCCCCAGCATTTT.

This clone appeared a few times. The V call is TRBV7-9, the J call TRBJ1-5; D remains unclear. Deletions cut 5 bases from V and 2 bases from J, with 10 bases between. This CDR3 spans 14 amino acids. In germline, CDR1 is SEHNR, CDR2 FQNEAQ (reference sequence). The CDR3 region has the DNA TGTGCCAGCAGCCCAAAGGGTGGCAATCAGCCCCAGCATTTT. Translated: CASSPKGGNQPQHF.

V is TRBV25-1 and J is TRBJ2-3, with TRBD1 identical over 11 bases. Germline trimming cut 3 bases from V and 3 bases from J; bases unmatched to any gene: 2. This CDR3 contains 15 residues. Germline CDR1 reads MGHDK; CDR2 reads SYGVNS. The CDR3 nucleotides read TGTGCCAGCAGTGACCGGGACAGGGGGACAGATACGCAGTATTTT. Translating gives CASSDRDRGTDTQYF.

This chain joins TRBV10-3 and TRBJ1-2; D might be TRBD1 (5 bases). Between the trimmed V and J ends, which lost 10 bases and 4 bases, there was a span of 19 bases. The CDR3 totals 14 residues. From germline, CDR1 is ENHRY and CDR2 SYGVKD. The CDR3 nucleotides read TGTGCCACCATAGGGGACGGGGCTTTCTATGGCTACACCTTC. This encodes CATIGDGAFYGYTF.

The chain employs TRBV5-4 and TRBJ2-7, with 13 bases fitting TRBD2. This CDR3 contains 16 residues. V was pared by 2 bases and J by 4 bases, with 6 bases of the junction left unmatched. Germline CDR1 is SGHNT and CDR2 is YYREEE (reference sequence). The CDR3: CASSFAGTSGTYEQYF. The CDR3 coding sequence is TGTGCCAGCAGCTTTGCCGGGACTAGCGGGACATACGAGCAGTACTTC.

The chain uses TRBV7-9 and TRBJ2-3; D unclear. Germline V gene lookup returns CDR1 SEHNR and CDR2 FQNEAQ (reference sequence). The germline V and J ends were trimmed by 2 bases and 14 bases, with 14 bases remaining between them. The CDR3 has 12 amino acids. The CDR3 DNA reads TGTGCCAGCAGCTTAAACGCCAAGTATCTGTATTTT. Protein product: CASSLNAKYLYF.

The V call is TRBV27, the J call TRBJ2-1, with 16 bases fitting TRBD2. Germline CDR1 is MNHEY and CDR2 is SMNVEV (reference sequence). After removal of 3 bases from V and 2 bases from J, the junction contained 16 bases not matched to a gene. CDR3 size: 22 residues. The CDR3 loop reads CASSLLLVGGLAGGVPYNEQFF. CDR3 in DNA: TGTGCCAGCAGTTTGCTTCTTGTTGGGGGACTAGCGGGAGGGGTCCCCTACAATGAGCAGTTCTTC.

The genes are TRBV2 and TRBJ2-3, with 7 bases aligning to TRBD2. The V gene's germline CDR1 is SNHLY and CDR2 FYNNEI. J gave up 2 bases and V 6 bases, and 8 bases lay outside the gene matches. The CDR3 extends over 15 amino acids. CDR3 coding DNA: TGTGCCAGCAGCCCGAGCGGGGTTAACACAGATACGCAGTATTTT. Encoded protein: CASSPSGVNTDTQYF.

This CDR3 is CASSSLPFGTALGNTQYF. In nucleotides, the CDR3 is TGTGCCAGCAGTTCCCTACCCTTCGGGACAGCGTTGGGGAATACGCAGTATTTT. J is TRBJ2-3 and V is TRBV28, with 7 bases lining up with TRBD1. The CDR3 contains 18 residues. The V gene's germline CDR1 is MDHEN and CDR2 SYDVKM. The V gene end was trimmed by 4 bases and the J gene end by 7 bases; junction bases not matched to a gene: 20.

The gene calls are TRBV7-3 and TRBJ1-1, with D unresolved. The germline V gene encodes CDR1 SGHTA and CDR2 FQGTGA. Trimming shortened V by 5 bases and J by 0 bases, and 7 bases separated the two germline ends. This CDR3 contains 13 residues. Here the CDR3 reads CASSPQVNTEAFF. DNA for the CDR3: TGTGCCAGCAGCCCCCAGGTGAACACTGAAGCTTTCTTT.

V usage is TRBV28 and J usage is TRBJ2-3, with 8 bases aligning to TRBD1. The length of the CDR3 is 14 residues. Germline CDR1 reads MDHEN; CDR2 reads SYDVKM. V was clipped by 6 bases and J by 6 bases; unmatched bases: 8. The CDR3 is CASRETGGRDTQYF. The CDR3 nucleotides are TGTGCCAGCAGGGAAACAGGGGGGCGGGATACGCAGTATTTT.

The CDR3 reads CASSPRTGTSGRAGSYEQYF. In nucleotides, the CDR3 is TGTGCCAGCAGTCCGAGAACCGGGACTAGCGGGAGGGCCGGGTCCTACGAGCAGTACTTC. The chain is built from TRBV6-4 and TRBJ2-7; 16 bases are shared with TRBD2. This CDR3 is 20 amino acids long. The junction had 14 bases not matched to a gene; V was cut back by 5 bases and J by 1 base. Per the germline V gene, CDR1 is MRHNA and CDR2 is SNTAGT.

V and J are TRBV29-1 and TRBJ2-3; D might be TRBD1 (6 bases). The length of the CDR3 is 15 residues. Trimming took 4 bases from V and 4 from J, leaving 18 bases between them. CDR1 and CDR2 (germline): SQVTM, ANQGSEA. The CDR3 sequence is CSVGMSTGRSDTQYF. CDR3 DNA sequence: TGCAGCGTTGGGATGTCGACAGGCAGATCAGATACGCAGTATTTT.

The chain uses TRBV7-9 and TRBJ2-5; D is unclear. V lost 7 bases and J 6 bases, leaving 12 bases between the germline ends. Germline V CDR1 and CDR2: SEHNR, FQNEAQ (reference sequence). The CDR3 is made up of 12 amino acids. CDR3 loop: CASNPGQQTQYF. For the CDR3, the DNA is TGTGCCAGCAACCCGGGTCAACAGACCCAGTACTTC.

The CDR3 reads CASSPGTGLLNTIYF. In DNA, the CDR3 is TGTGCCAGCAGCCCCGGGACAGGGTTGCTAAACACCATATATTTT. The V and J genes are TRBV14 and TRBJ1-3, with TRBD1 identical over 9 bases. V lost 4 bases and J lost 6; bases outside the gene matches: 7. The length of the CDR3 is 15 residues. Germline V CDR1 and CDR2: SGHDN, FVKESK.